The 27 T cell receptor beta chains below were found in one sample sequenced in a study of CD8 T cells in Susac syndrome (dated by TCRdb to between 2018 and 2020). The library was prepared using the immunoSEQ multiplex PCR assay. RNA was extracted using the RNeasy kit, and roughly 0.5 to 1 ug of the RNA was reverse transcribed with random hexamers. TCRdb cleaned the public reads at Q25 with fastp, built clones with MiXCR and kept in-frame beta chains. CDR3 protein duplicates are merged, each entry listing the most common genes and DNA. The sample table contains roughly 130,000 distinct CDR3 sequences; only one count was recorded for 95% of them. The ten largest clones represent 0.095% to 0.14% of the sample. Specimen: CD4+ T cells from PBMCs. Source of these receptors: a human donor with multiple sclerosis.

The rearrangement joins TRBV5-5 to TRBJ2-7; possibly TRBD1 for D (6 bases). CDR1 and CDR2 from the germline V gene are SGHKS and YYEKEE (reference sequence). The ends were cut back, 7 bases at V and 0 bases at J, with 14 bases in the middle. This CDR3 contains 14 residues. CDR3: CASSLWDISYEQYF. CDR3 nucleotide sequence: TGTGCCAGCTCCCTCTGGGACATCTCCTACGAGCAGTACTTC.

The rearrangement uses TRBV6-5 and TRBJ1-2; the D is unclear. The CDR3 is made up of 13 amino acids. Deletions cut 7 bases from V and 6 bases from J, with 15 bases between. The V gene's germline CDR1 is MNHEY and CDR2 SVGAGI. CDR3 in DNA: TGTGCCAGCATTGGAGGGTTAGGTGATGGCTACACCTTC. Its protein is CASIGGLGDGYTF.

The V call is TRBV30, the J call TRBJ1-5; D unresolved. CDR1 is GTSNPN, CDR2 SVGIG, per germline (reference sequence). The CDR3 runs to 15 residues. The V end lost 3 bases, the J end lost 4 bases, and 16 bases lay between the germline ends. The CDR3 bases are TGTGCCTGGAGGCCACGGACGGGCTCAAATCAGCCCCAGCATTTT. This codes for CAWRPRTGSNQPQHF.

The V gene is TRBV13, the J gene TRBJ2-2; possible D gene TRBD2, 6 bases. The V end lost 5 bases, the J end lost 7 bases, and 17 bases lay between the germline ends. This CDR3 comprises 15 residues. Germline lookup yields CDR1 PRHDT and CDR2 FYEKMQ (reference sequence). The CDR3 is CASSALEGLSGELFF. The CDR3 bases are TGTGCCAGCAGCGCCCTGGAGGGGTTGAGCGGGGAGCTGTTTTTT.

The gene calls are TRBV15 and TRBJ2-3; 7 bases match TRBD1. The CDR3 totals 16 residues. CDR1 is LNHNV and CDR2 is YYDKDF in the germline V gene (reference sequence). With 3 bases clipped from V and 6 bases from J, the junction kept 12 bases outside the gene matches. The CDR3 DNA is TGTGCCACCAGCAGGGAAGACAGGGTTCGGAGGGATACGCAGTATTTT. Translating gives CATSREDRVRRDTQYF.

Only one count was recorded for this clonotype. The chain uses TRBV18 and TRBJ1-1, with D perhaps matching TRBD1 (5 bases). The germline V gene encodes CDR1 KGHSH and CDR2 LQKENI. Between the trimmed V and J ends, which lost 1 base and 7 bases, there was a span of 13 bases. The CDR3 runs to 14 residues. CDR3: CASSPLGGTDEAFF. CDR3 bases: TGTGCCAGCTCACCACTTGGCGGGACCGATGAAGCTTTCTTT.

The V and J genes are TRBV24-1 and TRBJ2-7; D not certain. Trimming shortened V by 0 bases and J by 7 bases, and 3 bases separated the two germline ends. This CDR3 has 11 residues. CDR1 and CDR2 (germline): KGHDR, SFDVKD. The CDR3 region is CATSDLGEQYF. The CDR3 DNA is TGTGCCACCAGTGATTTGGGAGAGCAGTACTTC.

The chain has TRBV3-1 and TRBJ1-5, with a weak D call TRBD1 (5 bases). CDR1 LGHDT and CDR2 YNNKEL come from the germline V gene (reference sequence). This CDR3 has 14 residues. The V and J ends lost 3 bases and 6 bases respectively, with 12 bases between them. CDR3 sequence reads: CASSHLGTGQPQHF. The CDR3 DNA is TGTGCCAGCAGCCATCTAGGGACTGGTCAGCCCCAGCATTTT. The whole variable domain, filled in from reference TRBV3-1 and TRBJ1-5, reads DTAVSQTPKYLVTQMGNDKSIKCEQNLGHDTMYWYKQDSKKFLKIMFSYNNKELIINETVPNRFSPKSPDKAHLNLHINSLELGDSAVYFCASSHLGTGQPQHFGDGTRLSIL.

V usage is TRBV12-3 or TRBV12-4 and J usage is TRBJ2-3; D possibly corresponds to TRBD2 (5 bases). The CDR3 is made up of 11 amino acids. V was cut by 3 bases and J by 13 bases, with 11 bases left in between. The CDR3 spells CASSFEASKYF. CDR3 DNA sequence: TGTGCCAGCAGTTTTGAGGCTAGCAAGTATTTT.

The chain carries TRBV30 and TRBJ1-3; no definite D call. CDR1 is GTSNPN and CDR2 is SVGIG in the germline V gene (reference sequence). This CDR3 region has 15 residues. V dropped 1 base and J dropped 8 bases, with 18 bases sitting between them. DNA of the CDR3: TGTGCCTGGAGTGCCAGGAGGTCCGGGAGCGACACCATATATTTT. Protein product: CAWSARRSGSDTIYF.

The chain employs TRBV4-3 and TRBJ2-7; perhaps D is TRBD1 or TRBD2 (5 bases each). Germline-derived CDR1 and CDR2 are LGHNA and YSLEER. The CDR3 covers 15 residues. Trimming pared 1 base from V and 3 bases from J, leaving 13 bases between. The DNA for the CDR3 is TGCGCCAGCAGCCAAGGCCCCGGGGCAATCTACGAGCAGTACTTC. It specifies CASSQGPGAIYEQYF.

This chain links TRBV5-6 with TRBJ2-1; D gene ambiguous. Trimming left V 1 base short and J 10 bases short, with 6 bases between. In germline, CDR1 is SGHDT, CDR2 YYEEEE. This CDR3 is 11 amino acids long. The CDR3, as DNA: TGTGCCAGCAGCTTGCGAGCGGAGCAGTTCTTC. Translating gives CASSLRAEQFF.

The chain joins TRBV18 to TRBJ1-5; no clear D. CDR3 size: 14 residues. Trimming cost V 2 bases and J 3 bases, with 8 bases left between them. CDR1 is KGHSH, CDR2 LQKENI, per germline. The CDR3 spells CASSPDQVNQPQHF. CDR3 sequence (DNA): TGTGCCAGCTCACCAGACCAGGTCAATCAGCCCCAGCATTTT.

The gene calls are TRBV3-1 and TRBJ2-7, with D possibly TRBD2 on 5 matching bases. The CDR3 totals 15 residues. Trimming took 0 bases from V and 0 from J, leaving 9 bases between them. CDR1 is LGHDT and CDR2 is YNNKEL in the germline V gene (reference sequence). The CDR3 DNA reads TGTGCCAGCAGCCAAGATCTGAGCGGCTCCTACGAGCAGTACTTC. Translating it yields CASSQDLSGSYEQYF.

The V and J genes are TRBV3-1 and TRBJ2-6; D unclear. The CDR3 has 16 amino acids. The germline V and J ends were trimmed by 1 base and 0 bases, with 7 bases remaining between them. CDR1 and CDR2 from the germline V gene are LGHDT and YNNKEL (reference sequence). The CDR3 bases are TGTGCCAGCAGCCAAGGTTTCAGCTCTGGGGCCAACGTCCTGACTTTC. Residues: CASSQGFSSGANVLTF.

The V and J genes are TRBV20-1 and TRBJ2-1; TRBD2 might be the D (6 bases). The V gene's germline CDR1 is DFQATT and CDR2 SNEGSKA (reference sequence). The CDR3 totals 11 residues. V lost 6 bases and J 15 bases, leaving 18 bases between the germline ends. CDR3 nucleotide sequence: TGCAGTGCAACCGAGGGACTTATGGGGTTCTTC. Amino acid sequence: CSATEGLMGFF.

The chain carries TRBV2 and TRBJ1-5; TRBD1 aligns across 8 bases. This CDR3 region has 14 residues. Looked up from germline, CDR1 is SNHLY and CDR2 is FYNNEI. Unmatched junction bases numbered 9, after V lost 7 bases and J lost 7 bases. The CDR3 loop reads CASTLGQGRQPQHF. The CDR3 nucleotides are TGTGCCAGCACCTTAGGACAGGGAAGACAGCCCCAGCATTTT.

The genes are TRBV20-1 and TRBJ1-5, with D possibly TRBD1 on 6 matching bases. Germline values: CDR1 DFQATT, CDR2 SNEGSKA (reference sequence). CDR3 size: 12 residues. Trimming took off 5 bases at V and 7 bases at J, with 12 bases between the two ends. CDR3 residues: CSAAQGEQPQHF. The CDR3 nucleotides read TGCAGTGCTGCACAGGGAGAGCAGCCCCAGCATTTT.

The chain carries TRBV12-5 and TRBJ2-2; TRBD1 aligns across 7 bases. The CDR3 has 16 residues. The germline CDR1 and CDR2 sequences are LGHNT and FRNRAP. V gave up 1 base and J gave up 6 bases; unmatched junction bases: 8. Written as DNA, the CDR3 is TGTGCTAGTGGTTTGGCGACAGGGTCGGGCCCCGGGGAGCTGTTTTTT. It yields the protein CASGLATGSGPGELFF.

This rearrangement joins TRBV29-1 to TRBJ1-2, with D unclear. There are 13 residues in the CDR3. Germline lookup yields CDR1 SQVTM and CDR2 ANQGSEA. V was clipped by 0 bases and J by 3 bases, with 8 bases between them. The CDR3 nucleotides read TGCAGCGTTGAAGATCAACCGGACTATGGCTACACCTTC. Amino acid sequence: CSVEDQPDYGYTF.

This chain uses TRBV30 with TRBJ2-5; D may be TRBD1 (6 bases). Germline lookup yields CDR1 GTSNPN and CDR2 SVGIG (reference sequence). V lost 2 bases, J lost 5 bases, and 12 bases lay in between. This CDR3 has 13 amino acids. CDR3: CAWSTGTMETQYF. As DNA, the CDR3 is TGTGCCTGGAGTACAGGGACGATGGAGACCCAGTACTTC.

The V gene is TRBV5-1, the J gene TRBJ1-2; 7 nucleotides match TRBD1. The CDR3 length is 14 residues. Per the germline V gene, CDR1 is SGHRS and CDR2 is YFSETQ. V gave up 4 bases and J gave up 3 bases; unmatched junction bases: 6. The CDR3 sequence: CASSPLTGDYGYTF. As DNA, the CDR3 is TGCGCCAGCAGCCCCCTCACAGGGGACTATGGCTACACCTTC.

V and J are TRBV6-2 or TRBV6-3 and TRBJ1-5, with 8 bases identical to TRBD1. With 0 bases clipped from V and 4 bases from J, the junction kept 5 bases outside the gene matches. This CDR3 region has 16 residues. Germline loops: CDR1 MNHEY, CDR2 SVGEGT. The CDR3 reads CASSYSINRGNQPQHF. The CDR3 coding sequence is TGTGCCAGCAGTTACTCGATCAACAGGGGGAATCAGCCCCAGCATTTT.

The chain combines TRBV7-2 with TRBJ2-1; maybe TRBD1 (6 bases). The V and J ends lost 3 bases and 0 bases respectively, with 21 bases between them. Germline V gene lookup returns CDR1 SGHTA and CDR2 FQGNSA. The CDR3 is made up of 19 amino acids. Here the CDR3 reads CASSFRPLGTLSSYNEQFF. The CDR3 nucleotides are TGTGCCAGCAGCTTTAGGCCTTTAGGGACACTCAGCTCCTACAATGAGCAGTTCTTC.

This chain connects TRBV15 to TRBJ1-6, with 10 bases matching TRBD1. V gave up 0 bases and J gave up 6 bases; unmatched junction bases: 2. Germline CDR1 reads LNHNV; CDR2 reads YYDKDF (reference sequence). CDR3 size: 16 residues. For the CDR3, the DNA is TGTGCCACCAGCAGAGATAGGACAGGGGGTAATTCACCCCTCCACTTT. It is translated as CATSRDRTGGNSPLHF. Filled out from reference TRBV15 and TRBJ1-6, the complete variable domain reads DAMVIQNPRYQVTQFGKPVTLSCSQTLNHNVMYWYQQKSSQAPKLLFHYYDKDFNNEADTPDNFQSRRPNTSFCFLDIRSPGLGDTAMYLCATSRDRTGGNSPLHFGNGTRLTVT.

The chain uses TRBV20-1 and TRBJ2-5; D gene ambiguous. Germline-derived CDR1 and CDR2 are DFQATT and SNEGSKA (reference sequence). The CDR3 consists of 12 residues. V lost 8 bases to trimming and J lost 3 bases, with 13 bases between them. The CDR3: CSLTRSEETQYF. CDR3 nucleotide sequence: TGCAGTCTGACTCGGTCAGAAGAGACCCAGTACTTC.

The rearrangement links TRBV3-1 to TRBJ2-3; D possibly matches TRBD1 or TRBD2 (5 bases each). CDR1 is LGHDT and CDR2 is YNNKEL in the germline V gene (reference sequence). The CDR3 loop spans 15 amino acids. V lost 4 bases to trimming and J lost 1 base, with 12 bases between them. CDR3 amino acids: CASSRGSAGTDTQYF. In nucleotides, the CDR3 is TGTGCCAGCAGCCGGGGGTCGGCGGGCACAGATACGCAGTATTTT.